This T cell receptor (beta chain) stems from a study of OX40 agonist ivuxolimab in advanced cancers. Study summary: At approximately 83% male, the cohort had a mean age of approximately 60 years, ranging from about 20 to 80. Past anti-PD-1, anti-PD-L1 or anti-CTLA-4 therapy was accepted, and approximately 37% had received some.

This clone is a singleton in its sample. Measured with immunoSEQ multiplex PCR; TCRdb has only the in-frame clones, and not every one. Altogether about 25,000 clones are present, around three quarters being singletons, with the ten largest covering around 13%. The CDR3 contains 14 residues. Trimming took 5 bases from V and 3 from J, leaving 10 bases between them. CDR1 and CDR2 (germline): SGHVS, FQNEAQ. Sample: CD4+ or CD8+ T cells sorted from blood, taken in a trial of the OX40 agonist ivuxolimab. The sequence derives from an adult with an advanced solid tumor such as melanoma, head and neck, liver or kidney cancer. The chain is built from TRBV7-8 and TRBJ1-4; D uncertain. CDR3 sequence reads: CASSPRPSNEKLFF. As DNA, the CDR3 is TGTGCCAGCAGCCCCCGACCCTCTAATGAAAAACTGTTTTTT.